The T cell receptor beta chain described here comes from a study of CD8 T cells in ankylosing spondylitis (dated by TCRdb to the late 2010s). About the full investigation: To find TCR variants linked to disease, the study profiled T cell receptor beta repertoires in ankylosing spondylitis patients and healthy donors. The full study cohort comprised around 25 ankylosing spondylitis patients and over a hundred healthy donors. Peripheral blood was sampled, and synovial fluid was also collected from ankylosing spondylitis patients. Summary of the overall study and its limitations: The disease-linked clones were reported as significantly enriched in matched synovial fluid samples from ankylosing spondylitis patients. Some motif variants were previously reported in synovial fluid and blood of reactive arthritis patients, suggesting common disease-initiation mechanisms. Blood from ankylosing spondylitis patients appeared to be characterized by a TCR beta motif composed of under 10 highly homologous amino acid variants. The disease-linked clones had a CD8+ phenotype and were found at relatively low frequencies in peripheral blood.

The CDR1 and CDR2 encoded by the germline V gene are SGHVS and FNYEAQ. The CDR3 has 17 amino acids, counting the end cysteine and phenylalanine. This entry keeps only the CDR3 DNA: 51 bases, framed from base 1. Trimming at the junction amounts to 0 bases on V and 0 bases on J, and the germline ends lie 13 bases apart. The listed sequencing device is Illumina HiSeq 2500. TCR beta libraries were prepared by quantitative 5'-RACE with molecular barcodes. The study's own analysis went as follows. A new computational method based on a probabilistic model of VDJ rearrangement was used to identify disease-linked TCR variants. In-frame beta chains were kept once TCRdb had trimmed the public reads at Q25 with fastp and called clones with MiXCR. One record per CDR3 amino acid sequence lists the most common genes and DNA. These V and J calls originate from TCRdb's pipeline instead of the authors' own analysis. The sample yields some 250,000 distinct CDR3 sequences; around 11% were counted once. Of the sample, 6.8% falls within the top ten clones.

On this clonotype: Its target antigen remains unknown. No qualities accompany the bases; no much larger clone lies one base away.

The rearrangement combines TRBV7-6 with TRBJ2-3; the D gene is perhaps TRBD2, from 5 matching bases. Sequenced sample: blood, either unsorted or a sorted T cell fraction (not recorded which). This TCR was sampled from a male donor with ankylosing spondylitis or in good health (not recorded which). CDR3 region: CASSLADVRGSTDTQYF. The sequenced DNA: TGTGCCAGCAGCTTAGCGGATGTCCGGGGTAGCACAGATACGCAGTATTTT.